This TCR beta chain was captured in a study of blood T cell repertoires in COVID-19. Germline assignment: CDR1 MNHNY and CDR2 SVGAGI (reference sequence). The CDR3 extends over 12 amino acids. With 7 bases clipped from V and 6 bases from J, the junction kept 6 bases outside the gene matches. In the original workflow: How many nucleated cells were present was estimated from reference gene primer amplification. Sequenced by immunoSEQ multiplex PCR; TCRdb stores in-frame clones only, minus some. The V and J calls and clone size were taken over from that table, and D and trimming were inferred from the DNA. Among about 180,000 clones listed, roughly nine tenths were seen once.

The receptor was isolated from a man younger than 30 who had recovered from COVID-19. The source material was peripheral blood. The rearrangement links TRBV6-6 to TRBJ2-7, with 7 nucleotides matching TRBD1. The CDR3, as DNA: TGTGCCAGCAATGACAGGGTGTCCGAGCAGTACTTC. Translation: CASNDRVSEQYF.